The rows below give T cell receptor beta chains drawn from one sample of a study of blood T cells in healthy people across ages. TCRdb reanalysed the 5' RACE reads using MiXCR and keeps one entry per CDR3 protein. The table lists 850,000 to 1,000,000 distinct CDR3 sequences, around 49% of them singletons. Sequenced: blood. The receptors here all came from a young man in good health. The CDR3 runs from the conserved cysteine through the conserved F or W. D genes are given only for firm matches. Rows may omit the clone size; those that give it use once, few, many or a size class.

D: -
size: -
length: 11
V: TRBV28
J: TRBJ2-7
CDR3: CASSVRDPQYF
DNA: TGTGCCAGCAGTGTCCGGGACCCGCAGTACTTC

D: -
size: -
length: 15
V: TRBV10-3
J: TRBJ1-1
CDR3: CAISESLADQGKAFF
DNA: TGTGCCATCAGTGAGTCCCTGGCAGACCAGGGTAAAGCTTTCTTT

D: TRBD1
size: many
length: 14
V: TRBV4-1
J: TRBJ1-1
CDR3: CASSQTGGNTEAFF
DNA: TGCGCCAGCAGCCAGACAGGGGGCAACACTGAAGCTTTCTTT

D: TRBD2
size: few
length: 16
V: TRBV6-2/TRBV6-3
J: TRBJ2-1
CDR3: CASSYYGGGSYNEQFF
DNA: TGTGCCAGCAGTTACTATGGCGGGGGTTCCTACAATGAGCAGTTCTTC

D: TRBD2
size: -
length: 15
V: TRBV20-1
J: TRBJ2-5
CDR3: CSASPTSGAQETQYF
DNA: TGCAGTGCTAGCCCCACTAGCGGTGCCCAAGAGACCCAGTACTTC

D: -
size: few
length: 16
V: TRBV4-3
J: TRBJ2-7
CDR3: CASSQDPWGASYEQYF
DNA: TGCGCCAGCAGCCAAGACCCTTGGGGAGCCTCCTACGAGCAGTACTTC

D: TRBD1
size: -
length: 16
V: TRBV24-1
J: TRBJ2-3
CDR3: CATSRDRGFDTDTQYF
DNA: TGTGCCACCAGCCGGGACAGGGGCTTTGACACAGATACGCAGTATTTT

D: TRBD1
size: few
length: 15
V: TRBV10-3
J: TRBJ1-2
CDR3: CAISELGQTVFGYTF
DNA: TGTGCCATCAGTGAATTGGGACAGACCGTCTTCGGCTACACCTTC

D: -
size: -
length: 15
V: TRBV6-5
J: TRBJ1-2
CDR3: CANSYSKGLNYGYTF
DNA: TGTGCCAACAGTTACTCGAAAGGACTTAACTATGGCTACACCTTC

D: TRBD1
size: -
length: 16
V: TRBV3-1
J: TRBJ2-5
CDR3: CASSQVRQGWVETQYF
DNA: TGTGCCAGCAGCCAAGTCAGACAGGGCTGGGTGGAGACCCAGTACTTC

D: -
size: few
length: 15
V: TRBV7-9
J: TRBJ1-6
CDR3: CASSLGRANNSPLHF
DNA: TGTGCCAGCAGCTTAGGCAGGGCCAATAATTCACCCCTCCACTTT

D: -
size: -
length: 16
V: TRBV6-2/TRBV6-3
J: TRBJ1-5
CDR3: CASSGWSGLSNQPQHF
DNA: TGTGCCAGCAGTGGTTGGTCGGGGCTTAGCAATCAGCCCCAGCATTTT

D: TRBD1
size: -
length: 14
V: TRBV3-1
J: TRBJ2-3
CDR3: CASSLGQVPGTQYF
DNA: TGTGCCAGCAGCCTTGGACAGGTGCCAGGTACGCAGTATTTT

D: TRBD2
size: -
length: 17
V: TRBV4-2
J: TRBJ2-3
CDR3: CASSQEWSGGAADTQYF
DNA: TGTGCCAGCAGCCAAGAGTGGAGCGGGGGGGCTGCAGATACGCAGTATTTT

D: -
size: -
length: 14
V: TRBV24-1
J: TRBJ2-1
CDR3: CATRARGEGDEQFF
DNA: TGTGCCACCAGAGCCAGGGGAGAAGGCGATGAGCAGTTCTTC

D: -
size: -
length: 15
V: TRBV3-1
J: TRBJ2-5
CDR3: CASSQAGDFGKTQYF
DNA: TGTGCTAGCAGCCAAGCCGGGGACTTTGGGAAGACCCAGTACTTC

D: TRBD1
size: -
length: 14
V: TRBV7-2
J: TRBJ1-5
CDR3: CASSADRSYQPQHF
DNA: TGTGCCAGTAGCGCGGACAGGTCATATCAGCCCCAGCATTTT

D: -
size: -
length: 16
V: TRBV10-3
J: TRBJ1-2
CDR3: CAISETRHPLNYGYTF
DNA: TGTGCCATCAGCGAAACAAGACACCCTCTGAACTATGGCTACACCTTC

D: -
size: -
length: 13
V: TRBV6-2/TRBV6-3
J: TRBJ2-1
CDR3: CASSGSFYNEQFF
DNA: TGTGCCAGCAGTGGGAGCTTCTACAATGAGCAGTTCTTC

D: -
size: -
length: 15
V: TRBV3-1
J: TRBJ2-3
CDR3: CASSQQLRPTDTQYF
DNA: TGTGCCAGCAGCCAGCAACTTAGGCCCACAGATACGCAGTATTTT

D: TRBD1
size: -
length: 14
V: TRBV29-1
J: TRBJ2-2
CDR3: CSVIAGGDTGELFF
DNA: TGCAGCGTTATTGCAGGGGGCGACACCGGGGAGCTGTTTTTT

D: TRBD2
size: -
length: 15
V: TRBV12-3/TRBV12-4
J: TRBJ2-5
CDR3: CASSRAGGNQETQYF
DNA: TGTGCCAGCAGCAGGGCGGGGGGGAACCAAGAGACCCAGTACTTC

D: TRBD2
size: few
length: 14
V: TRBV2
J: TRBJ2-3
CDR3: CASTYSGGTDTQYF
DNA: TGTGCCAGTACCTATAGCGGGGGGACAGATACGCAGTATTTT

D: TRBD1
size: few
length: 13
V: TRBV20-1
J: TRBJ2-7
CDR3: CSVWTGERYEQYF
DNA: TGCAGTGTCTGGACAGGGGAAAGGTACGAGCAGTACTTC

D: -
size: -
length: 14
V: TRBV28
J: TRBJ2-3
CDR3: CASSYPSEIGTQYF
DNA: TGTGCCAGCAGTTACCCCTCGGAGATTGGTACGCAGTATTTT

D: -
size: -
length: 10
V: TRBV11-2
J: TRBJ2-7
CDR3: CASSSGVQYF
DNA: TGTGCCAGCAGCTCAGGGGTGCAGTACTTC

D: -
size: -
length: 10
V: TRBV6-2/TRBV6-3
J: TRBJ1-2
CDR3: CASWDYGYTF
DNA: TGTGCCAGCTGGGACTATGGCTACACCTTC

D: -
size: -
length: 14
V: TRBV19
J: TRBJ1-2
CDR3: CASRRREASYGYTF
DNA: TGTGCCAGTAGGCGTCGGGAGGCCTCCTATGGCTACACCTTC

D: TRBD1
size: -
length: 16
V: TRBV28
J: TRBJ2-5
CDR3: CASSFSWDRAGETQYF
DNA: TGTGCCAGCAGTTTTTCTTGGGACAGGGCAGGAGAGACCCAGTACTTC

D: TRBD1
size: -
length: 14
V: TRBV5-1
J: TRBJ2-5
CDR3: CASRGDRAEETQYF
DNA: TGCGCCAGCAGAGGAGACAGGGCCGAAGAGACCCAGTACTTC

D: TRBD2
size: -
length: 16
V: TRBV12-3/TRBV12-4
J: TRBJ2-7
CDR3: CASSVGLAASYNEQYF
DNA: TGTGCCAGCAGTGTTGGACTAGCGGCCTCCTACAATGAGCAGTACTTC

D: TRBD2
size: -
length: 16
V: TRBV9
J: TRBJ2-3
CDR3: CASSRTSGVLTDTQYF
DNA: TGTGCCAGCAGCCGGACTAGCGGGGTACTCACAGATACGCAGTATTTT